These 8 T cell receptor beta chains originate from one sample sequenced in a study of blood T cell repertoires in COVID-19. Produced via immunoSEQ multiplex PCR; TCRdb's table is partial and in-frame only. The sample holds 77,000 or so clones, approximately 80% seen once. Sequencing was carried out using peripheral blood. These receptors were taken from a man aged 25-40 years with COVID-19, enrolled during active disease.

The chain uses TRBV11-2 and TRBJ1-3; possibly TRBD1 for D (5 bases). This CDR3 has 16 amino acids. V lost 2 bases, J lost 1 base, and 12 bases lay in between. CDR1 is SGHAT, CDR2 FQNNGV, per germline. The CDR3 nucleotides are TGTGCCAGCAGCTTACAGGGTTCTGTGTCTGGAAACACCATATATTTT. Translation: CASSLQGSVSGNTIYF.

The genes are TRBV28 and TRBJ1-5; D gene ambiguous. Trimming took 2 bases from V and 0 from J, leaving 8 bases between them. This CDR3 contains 15 residues. Per the germline V gene, CDR1 is MDHEN and CDR2 is SYDVKM. This CDR3 is CASSLTQNSNQPQHF. DNA of the CDR3: TGTGCCAGCAGTTTAACACAGAATAGCAATCAGCCCCAGCATTTT.

The chain joins TRBV4-3 to TRBJ2-7, with 9 bases lining up with TRBD1. V shed 3 bases, J shed 5 bases, and the junction held 5 bases outside the gene matches. The CDR3 length is 14 residues. Germline values: CDR1 LGHNA, CDR2 YSLEER. In DNA form, the CDR3 reads TGCGCCAGCAGCCATGGGACAGGGATCGACGAGCAGTACTTC. Translation: CASSHGTGIDEQYF.

The count of this clone is one. CDR3 nucleotide sequence: TGCGCCAGCAGGCCGCTCCTAGCGGCGGCCTACAATGAGCAGTTCTTC. Translation: CASRPLLAAAYNEQFF. The rearrangement uses TRBV5-1 and TRBJ2-1; the match to TRBD2 covers 7 bases. The length of the CDR3 is 16 residues. The V gene's germline CDR1 is SGHRS and CDR2 YFSETQ. V lost 5 bases, J lost 2 bases, and 10 bases stayed unmatched. The variable domain in full, completed from reference TRBV5-1 and TRBJ2-1, reads KAGVTQTPRYLIKTRGQQVTLSCSPISGHRSVSWYQQTPGQGLQFLFEYFSETQRNKGNFPGRFSGRQFSNSRSEMNVSTLELGDSALYLCASRPLLAAAYNEQFFGPGTRLTVL.

This clone was observed a single time. The J gene is TRBJ2-3, the V gene TRBV5-1; D remains unclear. V lost 4 bases and J 4 bases, leaving 13 bases between the germline ends. The CDR3 runs to 14 residues. Germline loops: CDR1 SGHRS, CDR2 YFSETQ. The CDR3 region is CASSPGLGSDTQYF. The CDR3 nucleotides are TGCGCCAGCAGCCCTGGCCTAGGATCAGATACGCAGTATTTT.

For the CDR3, the DNA is TGTGCCTGGGACAGGGGAAGTTTGTATAATTCACCCCTCCACTTT. Translation gives CAWDRGSLYNSPLHF. V gene TRBV30 combines with J gene TRBJ1-6; 8 nucleotides match TRBD1. J was trimmed by 4 bases and V by 5 bases; bases with no gene match: 7. The germline CDR1 and CDR2 sequences are GTSNPN and SVGIG (reference sequence). The CDR3 runs 15 residues.

The chain combines TRBV11-2 with TRBJ1-2, with 8 bases that match TRBD1. V was pared by 5 bases and J by 5 bases, with 4 bases of the junction left unmatched. The CDR3 extends over 13 amino acids. CDR1 and CDR2 (germline): SGHAT, FQNNGV. The CDR3 is CASSPGTGYGYTF. In nucleotides, the CDR3 is TGTGCCAGCAGCCCTGGGACAGGTTATGGCTACACCTTC.

This clone was seen just once. At the DNA level, this CDR3 is encoded by other sequences in the same sample as well. The rearrangement uses TRBV9 and TRBJ2-1; TRBD2 aligns across 10 bases. The CDR3 spans 15 residues. Germline V gives CDR1 SGDLS, CDR2 YYNGEE. J lost 3 bases, V lost 0 bases, and 0 bases had no gene match. Here the CDR3 DNA reads TGTGCCAGCAGCGTAGGACTAGCGGGCTACAATGAGCAGTTCTTC. Amino acid sequence: CASSVGLAGYNEQFF.